A single T cell receptor (beta chain) is shown here with its context. The data were taken from a study of OX40 agonist ivuxolimab in advanced cancers. Libraries were prepared by immunoSEQ multiplex PCR; TCRdb keeps only in-frame clonotypes and omits some of them. The sample records tens of thousands of clones, 92% being singletons. The germline V gene encodes CDR1 LNHDA and CDR2 SQIVND (reference sequence). V lost 1 base, J lost 5 bases, and 8 bases lay in between. The CDR3 has 13 residues. The clonotype originates from an adult with an advanced solid tumor such as melanoma, head and neck, liver or kidney cancer. The chain combines TRBV19 with TRBJ1-1; the D is unclear. Source: CD4+ or CD8+ T cells sorted from blood, taken in a trial of the OX40 agonist ivuxolimab. The CDR3 DNA reads as TGTGCCAGTAGTATAGGGGGTGGGACTGAAGCTTTCTTT. Protein product: CASSIGGGTEAFF.